Listed below are T cell receptor beta chains from one sample, sequenced in a study of cytomegalovirus exposure and HLA in healthy donors. TCRdb's copy holds only in-frame clones and misses some; the assay was immunoSEQ multiplex PCR. Of about 55,000 clones detected, 70% to 80% appear once; the ten largest clones hold more than 1.4%. Sequencing was performed on PBMCs. These receptors were taken from a female donor in good health and CMV-seronegative. Both conserved end residues are trimmed from each CDR3. The order of the fields is V gene, J gene, clone size, CDR3 protein. The listing skips clone size in some rows; elsewhere it reads once, few, many or a size class.

TRBV18	TRBJ1-2	few	ASSPGGANYGYT
TRBV9	TRBJ1-2	.	ASSVDTGSYGYT
TRBV19	TRBJ1-5	.	ASSGAGQPQH
TRBV6-1	TRBJ1-3	.	ASSVSSSDRPSGNTIY
TRBV7-7	TRBJ2-5	few	ASSLRSGGETQY
TRBV7-9	TRBJ1-2	.	ASSLSQGVLHGYT
TRBV7-2	TRBJ2-7	few	ASSLGQWTYLSEQY
TRBV18	TRBJ2-1	.	ASSPLTGGFYNEQF
TRBV2	TRBJ1-1	.	ASSDRSNTEAF
TRBV5-6	TRBJ1-1	.	ASSLRGGFTEAF
TRBV6-5	TRBJ1-5	.	ASSFGTPRGDQPQH
TRBV4-1	TRBJ1-5	.	ASSQADRVSSQPQH
TRBV7-8	TRBJ2-2	few	ASSLVASGTGELF
TRBV7-9	TRBJ1-5	.	ASSLSGDQPQH
TRBV6-5	TRBJ2-3	.	ASSLLAGTDTQY